The rows below give T cell receptor beta chains drawn from one sample of a study of blood T cell repertoires in COVID-19. Here immunoSEQ multiplex PCR was the method, and the copy in TCRdb shows in-frame clones only, minus some. The sample yields roughly 500,000 clones, 80% to 90% seen once. Sequenced input: PBMCs or T cells enriched from blood (not recorded which). These receptors were collected from an older woman who had recovered from COVID-19. Each CDR3 is given with its conserved first and last residue. The order of the fields is J gene, D gene, clone size, V gene, CDR3 DNA, CDR3 protein. D genes are given only for firm matches. Only part of the rows carry a size: once, few, many, or a class if the clone is expanded.

J: TRBJ1-6
D: TRBD1
size: -
V: TRBV7-9
DNA: TGTGCCAGCAGCCAGGGGGCGGCAGGGGGGTATTCACCCCTCCACTTT
CDR3: CASSQGAAGGYSPLHF

J: TRBJ2-3
D: TRBD2
size: -
V: TRBV27
DNA: TGTGCCAGCAGGGAGGGACTAGCGATTGGCACAGATACGCAGTATTTT
CDR3: CASREGLAIGTDTQYF

J: TRBJ2-3
D: -
size: -
V: TRBV7-8
DNA: TGTGCCAGCAGTCAGGGTCGGGCAGATACGCAGTATTTT
CDR3: CASSQGRADTQYF

J: TRBJ2-2
D: TRBD2
size: -
V: TRBV6-5
DNA: TGTGCCAGCATCCTAAGCGGGGGCAGCGCCGGGGAGCTGTTTTTT
CDR3: CASILSGGSAGELFF

J: TRBJ1-3
D: -
size: -
V: TRBV2
DNA: TGTGCCAGCACCCTATTCGGAGTGGATTTATTAAGCTCTGGAAACACCATATATTTT
CDR3: CASTLFGVDLLSSGNTIYF

J: TRBJ1-1
D: -
size: -
V: TRBV27
DNA: TGTGCCAGTCTGGCCACCACGAACACTGAAGCTTTCTTT
CDR3: CASLATTNTEAFF

J: TRBJ2-3
D: -
size: -
V: TRBV21-1
DNA: TGTGCCAGCAGCGCCCCGGGACTACCTCAGACAGATACGCAGTATTTT
CDR3: CASSAPGLPQTDTQYF

J: TRBJ1-2
D: -
size: -
V: TRBV28
DNA: TGTGCCAGCAGCCAAAAACTCCTAGGCTACACCTTC
CDR3: CASSQKLLGYTF

J: TRBJ2-1
D: TRBD1
size: few
V: TRBV3-1/TRBV3-2
DNA: TGTGCCAGCAGCCCCGGGACAGGGGTGCCCAATGAGCAGTTCTTC
CDR3: CASSPGTGVPNEQFF

J: TRBJ2-2
D: TRBD1
size: -
V: TRBV10-3
DNA: TGTGCCATCAGTGAAAGACAGGGGAGGAACACCGGGGAGCTGTTTTTT
CDR3: CAISERQGRNTGELFF

J: TRBJ2-3
D: -
size: -
V: TRBV2
DNA: TGTGCCAGAACCCGAAACAGGGGCACAGATACGCAGTATTTT
CDR3: CARTRNRGTDTQYF

J: TRBJ2-1
D: -
size: -
V: TRBV18
DNA: TGTGCCAGCTCACCACCCAGTATAAATGAGCAGTTCTTC
CDR3: CASSPPSINEQFF

J: TRBJ1-6
D: -
size: -
V: TRBV7-8
DNA: TGTGCCAGCAGCCTGAGGGTGGATAATTCACCCCTCCACTTT
CDR3: CASSLRVDNSPLHF

J: TRBJ1-2
D: -
size: -
V: TRBV12-1
DNA: TGTGCCAGCAGCTTTGCGGGGGACAGGGGGCAGTCTGATGGCTACACCTTC
CDR3: CASSFAGDRGQSDGYTF

J: TRBJ2-7
D: TRBD2
size: -
V: TRBV19
DNA: TGTGCCAGTAGTGTTCTAGCGGGGGCCTACGAGCAGTACTTC
CDR3: CASSVLAGAYEQYF

J: TRBJ2-3
D: -
size: -
V: TRBV6-5
DNA: TGTGCCAGCAGGAACCTCGTAGGAGTCTCAGATACGCAGTATTTT
CDR3: CASRNLVGVSDTQYF

J: TRBJ2-4
D: TRBD1
size: -
V: TRBV9
DNA: TGTGCCAGCAGCGTAGCTCTAAGTCTACAGGGGGGCATTCAGTACTTC
CDR3: CASSVALSLQGGIQYF

J: TRBJ1-5
D: TRBD1
size: -
V: TRBV27
DNA: TGTGCCAGCAGTTCGGGACGGACAGGGCAGCCCCAGCATTTT
CDR3: CASSSGRTGQPQHF